This entry lists 19 T cell receptor beta chains sequenced from one sample in a study of T cells expressing NK-cell markers. TCRdb re-called the 5' RACE reads and gives one entry per CDR3 protein, without DNA. The sample totals a few hundred thousand distinct CDR3 sequences. Sequenced material: blood T cells: a sorted CD56 or NKG2C T cell subset, CD4+ or CD8+ T cells, or bulk PBMC T cells (not recorded which). Receptors originate from a man between 18 and 29 years old in good health.

V is TRBV7-6 and J is TRBJ2-1; no DNA is available, so the TRBD2 call from TCRdb remains unchecked. Germline values: CDR1 SGHVS, CDR2 FNYEAQ. The CDR3 runs to 17 residues. CDR3 region: CASSLSLALADVNEQFF.

V and J are TRBV11-2 and TRBJ2-1; absent DNA, TCRdb's TRBD1 call cannot be checked. The germline gives CDR1 SGHAT, CDR2 FQNNGV. This CDR3 spans 16 amino acids. CDR3 sequence: CASSLEWGVMDNEQFF.

This sequence joins TRBV29-1 and TRBJ2-4; TCRdb gives TRBD2 as the D gene, but with no DNA this cannot be confirmed. Germline values: CDR1 SQVTM, CDR2 ANQGSEA. The CDR3 is 11 amino acids. The CDR3 is CSGDYLNIQYF.

This chain connects TRBV5-1 to TRBJ2-1; TCRdb's D call, TRBD2, is unchecked because there is no DNA. The CDR3 consists of 17 residues. Germline CDR1 reads SGHRS; CDR2 reads YFSETQ. The CDR3 spells CASSLGTSGFLAHEQFF.

The chain recombines TRBV14 with TRBJ2-3; the TCRdb D gene call, TRBD1, has no DNA to confirm it. Germline V CDR1 and CDR2: SGHDN, FVKESK. CDR3 size: 15 residues. The CDR3 protein is CASSTDRSGIDTQYF.

CDR3 loop: CASSEDYLGTQYF. This chain connects TRBV2 to TRBJ2-3. The CDR3 totals 13 residues. In germline, CDR1 is SNHLY, CDR2 FYNNEI.

The chain combines TRBV20-1 with TRBJ1-5. Germline CDR1 and CDR2: DFQATT and SNEGSKA (reference sequence). The CDR3 consists of 13 residues. CDR3 sequence reads: CSASPLGNQPQHF.

V gene TRBV29-1 combines with J gene TRBJ2-1; without DNA, the TCRdb call of TRBD2 cannot be checked. The germline gives CDR1 SQVTM, CDR2 ANQGSEA. This CDR3 region has 16 residues. The CDR3 spells CSVDDLRSSGRHEQFF.

The chain has TRBV7-3 and TRBJ2-3. The germline CDR1 and CDR2 sequences are SGHTA and FQGTGA. The length of the CDR3 is 13 residues. CDR3 amino acids: CASSFSVTDTQYF.

The chain employs TRBV12-3 or TRBV12-4 and TRBJ2-1; TCRdb gives TRBD2 as the D gene, but with no DNA this cannot be confirmed. This CDR3 is built from 15 residues. The CDR3 here is CASSLTSGMGNEQFF.

The chain joins TRBV5-6 to TRBJ2-5. Germline V lookup: CDR1 SGHDT, CDR2 YYEEEE. This CDR3 has 14 amino acids. CDR3: CASSLLVGEETQYF.

The chain uses TRBV12-3 or TRBV12-4 and TRBJ2-1; TCRdb lists TRBD1, though no DNA is available to test this call. The CDR3 is 14 amino acids. CDR3 amino acids: CASTSRTNYNEQFF.

J is TRBJ2-1 and V is TRBV15; TCRdb outputs TRBD2, but without DNA this stays unchecked. Germline V gives CDR1 LNHNV, CDR2 YYDKDF (reference sequence). This CDR3 contains 16 residues. CDR3 sequence reads: CATSRVEGNSYNEQFF. Full variable domain (remainder filled in from reference TRBV15 and TRBJ2-1): DAMVIQNPRYQVTQFGKPVTLSCSQTLNHNVMYWYQQKSSQAPKLLFHYYDKDFNNEADTPDNFQSRRPNTSFCFLDIRSPGLGDTAMYLCATSRVEGNSYNEQFFGPGTRLTVL.

This rearrangement joins TRBV9 to TRBJ2-7; TCRdb gives TRBD1 as the D gene, but with no DNA this cannot be confirmed. Germline CDR1 and CDR2: SGDLS and YYNGEE. The CDR3 is made up of 14 amino acids. The CDR3 loop reads CASSVAVTGGEQYF.

This chain links TRBV7-9 with TRBJ2-7; TCRdb selects TRBD1, and the lack of DNA leaves this call unchecked. This CDR3 has 15 amino acids. Germline V gives CDR1 SEHNR, CDR2 FQNEAQ (reference sequence). The CDR3 sequence: CASSLRSEGGHEQYF.

The chain combines TRBV4-1 with TRBJ1-2. Germline CDR1 reads MGHRA; CDR2 reads YSYEKL. The CDR3 is made up of 14 amino acids. CDR3 protein: CASSQDPEGYGYTF.

CDR3 sequence reads: CAIGSGISYEQYF. V is TRBV10-3 and J is TRBJ2-7. The germline gives CDR1 ENHRY, CDR2 SYGVKD. The length of the CDR3 is 13 residues.

The chain has TRBV29-1 and TRBJ2-5; TCRdb returns TRBD1, unconfirmable since there is no DNA. The germline V gene encodes CDR1 SQVTM and CDR2 ANQGSEA. The CDR3 runs to 12 residues. The CDR3 spells CSSDRVMKTQYF.

The genes are TRBV7-3 and TRBJ2-7; absent DNA, TCRdb's TRBD2 call cannot be checked. CDR3 size: 15 residues. Germline CDR1 SGHTA, CDR2 FQGTGA. This CDR3 is CASSRVAGVLEEQYF. Complete variable domain (other parts from reference TRBV7-3 and TRBJ2-7): GAGVSQTPSNKVTEKGKYVELRCDPISGHTALYWYRQSLGQGPEFLIYFQGTGAADDSGLPNDRFFAVRPEGSVSTLKIQRTERGDSAVYLCASSRVAGVLEEQYFGPGTRLTVT.